The 15 T cell receptor beta chains below come from one sample, sequenced in a study of metastatic and nonmetastatic thyroid tumors. Using MiXCR, TCRdb re-called clones from the PCR reads. The sample has approximately 25,000 clones, about 26% seen once. None of the patients had undergone any treatment ahead of thyroid surgery. Input material: blood. The receptors derive from a male donor with papillary thyroid cancer or a benign thyroid nodule (not recorded which). Some clones in this sample may be carry-over from other donors' samples.

DNA for the CDR3: TGTGCCAGCAGCCCCCTGGGACTAGGGAGCTCCTACGAGCAGTACTTC. This translates into CASSPLGLGSSYEQYF. The chain employs TRBV13 and TRBJ2-7, with 8 bases aligning to TRBD2. CDR3 length equals 16 residues. J lost 0 bases, V lost 5 bases, and 9 bases had no gene match. Germline CDR1 and CDR2: PRHDT and FYEKMQ (reference sequence).

This clone came up a few times. V gene TRBV6-1 combines with J gene TRBJ2-7; TRBD1 aligns across 8 bases. The CDR3 has 15 residues. After removal of 2 bases from V and 1 base from J, the junction contained 4 bases not matched to a gene. From germline, CDR1 is MNHNS and CDR2 SASEGT. The CDR3 nucleotides are TGTGCCAGCAGTGAACAGGGGGCGCAGTCCTACGAGCAGTACTTC. Protein: CASSEQGAQSYEQYF.

This clone appeared a few times. The conserved phenylalanine or tryptophan is not found at the CDR3 terminus, so this likely reflects a read error. The V call is TRBV19, the J call TRBJ1-5; D gene ambiguous. This CDR3 comprises 13 residues. Germline V CDR1 and CDR2: LNHDA, SQIVND (reference sequence). CDR3 region: CASSLDRSKPQHS. The CDR3 DNA sequence: TGTGCCAGTAGTCTAGACCGTTCGAAGCCCCAGCATTCT.

By frequency in the sample, this clone is medium-sized (0.01 to 0.1%). The chain links TRBV18 to TRBJ2-3; 8 bases are shared with TRBD1. The germline V gene has CDR1 KGHSH and CDR2 LQKENI. J gave up 4 bases and V 8 bases, and 11 bases lay outside the gene matches. The CDR3 covers 15 residues. The CDR3 DNA reads as TGTGCCAGCCCGCCGGGCACAGGGGGATCAGATACGCAGTATTTT. Its protein is CASPPGTGGSDTQYF.

This clone was counted at least ten times. The rearrangement uses TRBV7-6 and TRBJ2-3; D possibly uses TRBD1 or TRBD2 (5 bases each). Per the germline V gene, CDR1 is SGHVS and CDR2 is FNYEAQ. The CDR3 totals 15 residues. Trimming left V 4 bases short and J 4 bases short, with 15 bases between. CDR3 in DNA: TGTGCCAGCAGCTCCGGGGCCCAAAGATCAGATACGCAGTATTTT. It translates to CASSSGAQRSDTQYF.

The rearrangement links TRBV5-1 to TRBJ2-7; TRBD2 matches at 9 bases. In germline, CDR1 is SGHRS, CDR2 YFSETQ. This CDR3 contains 13 residues. The V segment lost 4 bases and the J segment 2 bases; nucleotides outside the gene matches: 1. DNA of the CDR3: TGCGCCAGCAGCGGGACTAGCCCCTACGAGCAGTACTTC. It codes for CASSGTSPYEQYF.

This clone was recorded at least ten times. The genes are TRBV11-2 and TRBJ2-2; perhaps D is TRBD1 or TRBD2 (5 bases each). V gave up 2 bases and J gave up 4 bases, with 11 bases separating them. In germline, CDR1 is SGHAT, CDR2 FQNNGV. The CDR3 runs 15 residues. The CDR3 bases are TGTGCCAGCAGCTTACGGGGCGCCGGCACCGGGGAGCTGTTTTTT. Residues: CASSLRGAGTGELFF.

This clone was recorded a few times. V gene TRBV5-6 combines with J gene TRBJ2-5; D unclear. Trimming left V 6 bases short and J 7 bases short, with 25 bases between. Germline values: CDR1 SGHDT, CDR2 YYEEEE. The CDR3 has 16 residues. CDR3 in amino acids: CASTLRVPRALGTQYF. CDR3 nucleotides: TGTGCCAGCACCCTAAGGGTCCCGCGCGCGTTAGGGACCCAGTACTTC.

With regard to this clone: This could be a read error, since a much larger clone is one nucleotide away. The same CDR3 is also encoded by other DNA sequences in this sample. The gene calls are TRBV12-3 or TRBV12-4 and TRBJ1-1, with no clear D. The CDR3 consists of 10 residues. The V end was cut by 5 bases, the J end by 11 bases, with 9 bases between. CDR3 loop: CASSGVEAFF. As DNA, the CDR3 is TGTGCCAGCAGTGGAGTTGAGGCTTTCTTT.

This clone showed up just once. Mismatch with germline at one junction end may stem from a read error. This rearrangement joins TRBV7-3 to TRBJ2-1; perhaps TRBD2 as D (5 bases). Germline CDR1 and CDR2: SGHTA and FQGTGA. The CDR3 totals 15 residues. CDR3 residues: CAISLGAAWSSEQFF. The CDR3 DNA reads as TGTGCCATCAGCTTAGGAGCGGCATGGTCGAGTGAGCAGTTCTTC.

This clone was observed a single time. The CDR3 DNA reads as TGCAGTGCTAGCAGAGGGACTAGCGGGGGCGCAGATACGCAGTATTTT. Its translation: CSASRGTSGGADTQYF. V and J are TRBV20-1 and TRBJ2-3; 14 bases agree with TRBD2. Looked up from germline, CDR1 is DFQATT and CDR2 is SNEGSKA (reference sequence). The junction had 6 bases not matched to a gene; V was cut back by 3 bases and J by 4 bases. The CDR3 is made up of 16 amino acids.

The chain links TRBV6-2 or TRBV6-3 to TRBJ2-3, with 9 positions matching TRBD2. V shed 7 bases and J 3 bases; nucleotides not matched to a gene: 5. Looked up from germline, CDR1 is MNHEY and CDR2 is SVGEGT. CDR3 length: 14 residues. CDR3 sequence reads: CASTPGLATDTQYF. The CDR3 nucleotides read TGTGCCAGCACCCCGGGACTAGCAACAGATACGCAGTATTTT.

Judged by abundance, this clone is medium-sized. The gene calls are TRBV11-3 and TRBJ1-2, with D tentatively TRBD1 (5 bases). This CDR3 has 15 amino acids. Germline CDR1 SGHNT, CDR2 YENEEA. V was clipped by 4 bases and J by 13 bases, with 25 bases between them. The chain's CDR3 is CASSSPPDTTFGVTF. CDR3 nucleotides: TGTGCCAGCAGCTCACCCCCGGACACCACGTTTGGGGTCACCTTC.

The CDR3 bases are TGCGCCAGCAGCTCGCGACTAGCGGTATCCACAGATACGCAGTATTTT. Translated: CASSSRLAVSTDTQYF. The chain carries TRBV5-1 and TRBJ2-3, with 9 bases matching TRBD2. CDR1 is SGHRS and CDR2 is YFSETQ in the germline V gene. The V and J ends lost 3 bases and 2 bases, in that order; junction bases with no gene match: 7. The CDR3 totals 16 residues.

As for this clone: Likely a read error: the CDR3 ends without its conserved phenylalanine or tryptophan. No DNA is shown, since the ends of the CDR3 on it are uncertain; the CDR3 is the one TCRdb lists. The chain combines TRBV2 with TRBJ2-3; no check of the table's D call, TRBD1, against the DNA was made. From its first to its last residue, the CDR3 has 14 amino acids. Germline V CDR1 and CDR2: SNHLY, FYNNEI. The CDR3 reads CASSGDTTTDTHYC.